The next 22 T cell receptor beta chains were all read from a single sample in a study of preoperative IRX-2 immunotherapy in early breast cancer. Treatment: preoperative locoregional IRX-2 cytokine immunotherapy. Profiling relied on immunoSEQ multiplex PCR, and the TCRdb table lists in-frame clones only, not all of them. Seen here are around 38,000 clones, roughly 80% observed once, and the top ten hold roughly 1.2%. Here the sequenced sample was tumor tissue, taken after IRX-2 immunotherapy. The receptors originated from a human donor with breast cancer.

V is TRBV6-8 and J is TRBJ2-1; 15 positions agree with TRBD2. Per the germline V gene, CDR1 is MNHGY and CDR2 is SAAAGT. After removal of 2 bases from V and 7 bases from J, the junction contained 3 bases not matched to a gene. CDR3 length equals 16 residues. CDR3 loop: CASSYQGLAGGNEQFF. CDR3 DNA sequence: TGTGCCAGCAGTTACCAAGGACTAGCGGGAGGGAATGAGCAGTTCTTC.

This chain joins TRBV5-1 and TRBJ2-6; either TRBD1 or TRBD2 may supply D (5 bases each). Germline CDR1 SGHRS, CDR2 YFSETQ. This CDR3 is built from 17 residues. Trimming left V 0 bases short and J 0 bases short, with 10 bases between. CDR3 region: CASSLEGPGSGANVLTF. In nucleotides, the CDR3 is TGCGCCAGCAGCTTGGAGGGACCAGGCTCTGGGGCCAACGTCCTGACTTTC.

In this sample, this clone turned up a few times. The chain links TRBV23-1 to TRBJ2-3; D ambiguous. TRBV23-1 is an open reading frame, and its role is uncertain. The V gene lost 6 bases and the J gene lost 0 bases, with 13 bases spanning the gap. The CDR3 consists of 15 residues. CDR3: CASRTTHPSTDTQYF. The CDR3 nucleotides read TGCGCCAGCAGGACGACTCACCCGAGCACAGATACGCAGTATTTT.

This clone came up a few times. The rearrangement links TRBV7-1 to TRBJ2-5; TRBD1 aligns across 10 bases. TRBV7-1 is an ORF, and what it does is uncertain. The V segment lost 5 bases and the J segment 5 bases; nucleotides outside the gene matches: 8. The CDR3 sequence is 15 residues long. Here the CDR3 DNA reads TGTGCCAGCAGCCAAGGGACAGGGGAGAGCGAGACCCAGTACTTC. This codes for CASSQGTGESETQYF.

This sequence joins TRBV28 and TRBJ2-7; 12 bases align to TRBD1. The germline V gene encodes CDR1 MDHEN and CDR2 SYDVKM. With 2 bases clipped from V and 5 bases from J, the junction kept 4 bases outside the gene matches. The CDR3 runs to 15 residues. The CDR3 DNA is TGTGCCAGCAGTTTAGGGACAGGGGGCGGAAACGAGCAGTACTTC. The encoded protein is CASSLGTGGGNEQYF. The whole variable domain, remainder taken from reference TRBV28 and TRBJ2-7, is DVKVTQSSRYLVKRTGEKVFLECVQDMDHENMFWYRQDPGLGLRLIYFSYDVKMKEKGDIPEGYSVSREKKERFSLILESASTNQTSMYLCASSLGTGGGNEQYFGPGTRLTVT.

In the case of this clone: The DNA has an unread or ambiguous base, and its residue is written X. The V call is TRBV28, the J call TRBJ1-1, with D unclear. The germline gives CDR1 MDHEN, CDR2 SYDVKM. The germline V and J ends were trimmed by 6 bases and 7 bases, with 18 bases remaining between them. CDR3 size: 14 residues. This chain's CDR3 is CASSPPTPHXEAFF. The DNA of the CDR3 is TGTGCCAGCAGCCCCCCGACACCCCACAYTGAAGCTTTCTTT.

The chain recombines TRBV7-5 with TRBJ2-3; the table assigns TRBD2, which was not confirmed against the DNA. TRBV7-5 is described as a pseudogene. This CDR3 region has 17 residues. DNA of the CDR3: TGTGCCAGCAGCTCCTTCGGACTAGCGGAGAGCACAGATACGCAGTATTTT. This gives the protein CASSSFGLAESTDTQYF.

J is TRBJ2-3 and V is TRBV29-1, with a weak D call TRBD2 (5 bases). There are 12 residues in the CDR3. V lost 4 bases and J lost 4, with 9 bases in between. Germline V gene sequence: CDR1 SQVTM, CDR2 ANQGSEA. The CDR3 coding sequence is TGCAGCGTTGCCGGGAACGCAGATACGCAGTATTTT. Protein product: CSVAGNADTQYF.

The V and J genes are TRBV5-1 and TRBJ2-7; D is unclear. From germline, CDR1 is SGHRS and CDR2 YFSETQ. Trimming cost V 8 bases and J 0 bases, with 24 bases left between them. CDR3 length equals 17 residues. The CDR3 sequence is CARKPGARLSLSYEQYF. CDR3 nucleotides: TGCGCCAGAAAACCTGGCGCCCGGTTGTCCCTCTCCTACGAGCAGTACTTC. Together with reference TRBV5-1 and TRBJ2-7, the CDR3 gives the full variable domain: KAGVTQTPRYLIKTRGQQVTLSCSPISGHRSVSWYQQTPGQGLQFLFEYFSETQRNKGNFPGRFSGRQFSNSRSEMNVSTLELGDSALYLCARKPGARLSLSYEQYFGPGTRLTVT.

The chain has TRBV11-3 and TRBJ1-1; 8 bases are shared with TRBD1. This CDR3 contains 15 residues. Losses at the gene ends were 6 bases for V and 4 bases for J; bases not matched to a gene: 10. Germline values: CDR1 SGHNT, CDR2 YENEEA. In DNA form, the CDR3 reads TGTGCCAGCAGACCGGGACAGGTTGGGAGCACTGAAGCTTTCTTT. It encodes CASRPGQVGSTEAFF.

The gene calls are TRBV18 and TRBJ2-7, with D perhaps matching TRBD1 (6 bases). Germline CDR1 is KGHSH and CDR2 is LQKENI. The CDR3 totals 13 residues. Trimming left V 4 bases short and J 3 bases short, with 10 bases between. CDR3 nucleotides: TGTGCCAGCTCACTCGGGGACATCTACGAGCAGTACTTC. This gives the protein CASSLGDIYEQYF. Combining the CDR3 with reference TRBV18 and TRBJ2-7 gives the whole variable domain NAGVMQNPRHLVRRRGQEARLRCSPMKGHSHVYWYRQLPEEGLKFMVYLQKENIIDESGMPKERFSAEFPKEGPSILRIQQVVRGDSAAYFCASSLGDIYEQYFGPGTRLTVT.

The CDR3 nucleotides read TGTGCCAGCAGTCTATCAGGGAACTCTGGAAACACCATATATTTT. Encoded protein: CASSLSGNSGNTIYF. The V call is TRBV28, the J call TRBJ1-3; possible D gene TRBD1, 5 bases. V gave up 5 bases and J gave up 0 bases, with 11 bases separating them. Germline-derived CDR1 and CDR2 are MDHEN and SYDVKM. The CDR3 extends over 15 amino acids.

This clone was detected only a few times. This sequence joins TRBV15 and TRBJ2-1; 11 bases are shared with TRBD2. Germline loops: CDR1 LNHNV, CDR2 YYDKDF (reference sequence). The CDR3 is 16 amino acids. With V trimmed by 2 bases and J by 4 bases, 4 bases remained unmatched. The CDR3 region is CATSRLAGGGYNEQFF. As DNA, the CDR3 is TGTGCCACCAGCAGACTAGCGGGAGGAGGGTACAATGAGCAGTTCTTC.

The table lists this clone with a few counts. The CDR3 nucleotides read TGTGCCAGCAGCCCCTCGACAGGGGCTAGGGAAAAACTGTTTTTT. This sequence encodes CASSPSTGAREKLFF. This chain uses TRBV11-3 with TRBJ1-4; TRBD1 matches at 8 bases. The CDR3 covers 15 residues. The germline V gene has CDR1 SGHNT and CDR2 YENEEA. V lost 5 bases, J lost 8 bases, and 10 bases stayed unmatched.

The chain employs TRBV6-8 and TRBJ1-1, with 8 nucleotides matching TRBD1. The V segment lost 10 bases and the J segment 3 bases; nucleotides outside the gene matches: 7. CDR3 size: 13 residues. Looked up from germline, CDR1 is MNHGY and CDR2 is SAAAGT. The DNA of the CDR3 is TGTGCCATCAGCCCGACAGGGGACACTGAAGCTTTCTTT. Protein sequence: CAISPTGDTEAFF.

The chain recombines TRBV11-3 with TRBJ1-5, with 7 bases lining up with TRBD1. V shed 4 bases and J 0 bases; nucleotides not matched to a gene: 6. In germline, CDR1 is SGHNT, CDR2 YENEEA. This CDR3 is 16 amino acids long. CDR3 region: CASSSSQGSSNQPQHF. CDR3 nucleotides: TGTGCCAGCAGCTCCTCACAGGGGAGTAGCAATCAGCCCCAGCATTTT.

The chain links TRBV28 to TRBJ1-5; the D gene is possibly TRBD1 (6 bases). In germline, CDR1 is MDHEN, CDR2 SYDVKM. This CDR3 comprises 15 residues. Trimming pared 3 bases from V and 3 bases from J, leaving 12 bases between. Written as DNA, the CDR3 is TGTGCCAGCAGTTTTTCAGGGGCTAACAATCAGCCCCAGCATTTT. This encodes CASSFSGANNQPQHF.

V and J are TRBV6-4 and TRBJ2-7, with TRBD1 identical over 7 bases. There are 15 residues in the CDR3. V lost 6 bases to trimming and J lost 1 base; unmatched junction nucleotides: 9. Looked up from germline, CDR1 is MRHNA and CDR2 is SNTAGT. The chain's CDR3 is CASSAGTAISYEQYF. The CDR3 region has the DNA TGTGCCAGCAGCGCCGGGACAGCGATTTCCTACGAGCAGTACTTC.

The rearrangement uses TRBV2 and TRBJ1-1; perhaps TRBD1 as D (6 bases). V was trimmed by 5 bases and J by 2 bases, leaving 12 bases between them. CDR1 is SNHLY and CDR2 is FYNNEI in the germline V gene. This CDR3 has 14 residues. In DNA form, the CDR3 reads TGTGCCAGCAGTCCCGGGGGGGCAAACACTGAAGCTTTCTTT. This sequence encodes CASSPGGANTEAFF.

The chain couples TRBV19 to TRBJ2-1, with 10 bases that match TRBD1. The germline V gene encodes CDR1 LNHDA and CDR2 SQIVND (reference sequence). J gave up 5 bases and V 5 bases, and 12 bases lay outside the gene matches. The CDR3 runs to 17 residues. The DNA for the CDR3 is TGTGCCAGTAGTCCCTACTCCGGGACAGGGGCCAACAATGAGCAGTTCTTC. It yields the protein CASSPYSGTGANNEQFF.

The chain carries TRBV5-1 and TRBJ2-2; tentative D call: TRBD1 (5 bases). The CDR3 contains 15 residues. Trimming pared 0 bases from V and 4 bases from J, leaving 10 bases between. The germline gives CDR1 SGHRS, CDR2 YFSETQ. CDR3 nucleotide sequence: TGCGCCAGCAGCTTGGAGGGGTACGGCACCGGGGAGCTGTTTTTT. Translated: CASSLEGYGTGELFF.

This chain links TRBV6-8 with TRBJ1-6; 8 bases agree with TRBD1. Per the germline V gene, CDR1 is MNHGY and CDR2 is SAAAGT. V was clipped by 5 bases and J by 4 bases; unmatched bases: 7. CDR3 size: 16 residues. The CDR3 DNA follows: TGTGCCAGCAGTATGACAGGGGCTGGGTATAATTCACCCCTCCACTTT. This translates into CASSMTGAGYNSPLHF.